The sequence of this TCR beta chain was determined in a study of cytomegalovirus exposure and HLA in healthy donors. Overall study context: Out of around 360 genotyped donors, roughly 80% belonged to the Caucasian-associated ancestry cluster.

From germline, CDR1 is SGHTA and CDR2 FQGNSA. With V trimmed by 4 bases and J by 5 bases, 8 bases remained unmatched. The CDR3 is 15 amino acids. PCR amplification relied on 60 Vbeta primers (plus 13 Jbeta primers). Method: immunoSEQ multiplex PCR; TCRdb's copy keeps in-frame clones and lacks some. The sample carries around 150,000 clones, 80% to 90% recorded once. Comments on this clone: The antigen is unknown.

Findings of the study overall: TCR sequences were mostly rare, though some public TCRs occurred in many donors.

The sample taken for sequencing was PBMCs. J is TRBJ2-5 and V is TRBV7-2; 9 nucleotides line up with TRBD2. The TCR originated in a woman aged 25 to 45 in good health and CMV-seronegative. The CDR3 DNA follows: TGTGCCAGCAGCTCTGGGACTAGCTTCTTGGAGACCCAGTACTTC. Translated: CASSSGTSFLETQYF. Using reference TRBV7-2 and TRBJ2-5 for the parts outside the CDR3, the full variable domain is GAGVSQSPSNKVTEKGKDVELRCDPISGHTALYWYRQSLGQGLEFLIYFQGNSAPDKSGLPSDRFSAERTGGSVSTLTIQRTQQEDSAVYLCASSSGTSFLETQYFGPGTRLLVL.